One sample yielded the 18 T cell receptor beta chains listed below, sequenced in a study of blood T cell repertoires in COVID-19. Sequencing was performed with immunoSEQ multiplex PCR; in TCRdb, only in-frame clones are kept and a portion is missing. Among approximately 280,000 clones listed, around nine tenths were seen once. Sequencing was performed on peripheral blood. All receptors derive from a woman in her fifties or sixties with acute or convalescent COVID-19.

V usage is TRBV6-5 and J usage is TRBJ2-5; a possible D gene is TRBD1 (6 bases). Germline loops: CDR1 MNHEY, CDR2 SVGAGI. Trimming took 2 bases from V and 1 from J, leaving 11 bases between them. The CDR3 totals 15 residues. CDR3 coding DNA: TGTGCCAGCAGTTACACATGGACAGCCCAAGAGACCCAGTACTTC. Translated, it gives CASSYTWTAQETQYF.

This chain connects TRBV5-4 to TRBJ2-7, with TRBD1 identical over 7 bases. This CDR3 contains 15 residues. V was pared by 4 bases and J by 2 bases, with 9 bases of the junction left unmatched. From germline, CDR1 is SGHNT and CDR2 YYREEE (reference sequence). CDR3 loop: CASSPGTDRTYEQYF. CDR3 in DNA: TGTGCCAGCAGCCCCGGGACAGATAGAACCTACGAGCAGTACTTC.

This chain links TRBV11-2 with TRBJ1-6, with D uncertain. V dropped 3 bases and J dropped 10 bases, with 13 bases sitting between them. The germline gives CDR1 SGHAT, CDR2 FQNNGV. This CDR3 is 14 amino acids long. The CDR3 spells CASSFSSELSPLHF. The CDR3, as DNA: TGTGCCAGCAGCTTCTCTTCCGAGCTCTCACCCCTCCACTTT. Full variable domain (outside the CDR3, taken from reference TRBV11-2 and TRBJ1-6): EAGVAQSPRYKIIEKRQSVAFWCNPISGHATLYWYQQILGQGPKLLIQFQNNGVVDDSQLPKDRFSAERLKGVDSTLKIQPAKLEDSAVYLCASSFSSELSPLHFGNGTRLTVT.

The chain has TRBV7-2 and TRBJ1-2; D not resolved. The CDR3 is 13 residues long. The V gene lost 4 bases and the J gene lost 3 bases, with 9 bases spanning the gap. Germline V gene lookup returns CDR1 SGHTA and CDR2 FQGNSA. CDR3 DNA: TGTGCCAGCAGCTCCAGAAACCACTATGGCTACACCTTC. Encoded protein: CASSSRNHYGYTF.

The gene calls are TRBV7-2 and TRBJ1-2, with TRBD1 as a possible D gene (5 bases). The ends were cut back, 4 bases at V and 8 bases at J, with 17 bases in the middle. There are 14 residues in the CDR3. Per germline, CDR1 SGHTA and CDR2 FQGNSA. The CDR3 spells CASSYLQGIGGYTF. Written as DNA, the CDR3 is TGTGCCAGCAGCTACCTCCAGGGTATTGGGGGCTACACCTTC.

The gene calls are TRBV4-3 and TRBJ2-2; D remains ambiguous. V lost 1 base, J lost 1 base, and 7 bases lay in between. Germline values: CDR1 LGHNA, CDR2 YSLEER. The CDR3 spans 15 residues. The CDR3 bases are TGCGCCAGCAGCCAAGTCTGGCAGAACACCGGGGAGCTGTTTTTT. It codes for CASSQVWQNTGELFF.

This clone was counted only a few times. In DNA, the CDR3 is TGTGCCAGTAGCCTAGGGGGGGCAGAGACCCAGTACTTC. It specifies CASSLGGAETQYF. The rearrangement uses TRBV19 and TRBJ2-5, with D possibly matching TRBD2 (7 bases). V was clipped by 6 bases and J by 4 bases, with 12 bases between them. The CDR3 covers 13 residues. Germline CDR1 and CDR2: LNHDA and SQIVND (reference sequence).

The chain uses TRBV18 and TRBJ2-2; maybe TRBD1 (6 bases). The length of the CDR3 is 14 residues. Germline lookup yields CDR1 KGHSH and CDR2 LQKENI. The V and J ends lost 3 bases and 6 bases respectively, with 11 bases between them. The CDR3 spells CASSPSNRAGELFF. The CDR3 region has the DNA TGTGCCAGCTCACCCTCTAACAGGGCCGGGGAGCTGTTTTTT.

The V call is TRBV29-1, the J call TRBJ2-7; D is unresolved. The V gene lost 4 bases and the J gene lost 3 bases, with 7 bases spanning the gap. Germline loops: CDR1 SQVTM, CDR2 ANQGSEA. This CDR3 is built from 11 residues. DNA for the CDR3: TGCAGCGTTGGCGTCCTCTACGAGCAGTACTTC. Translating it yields CSVGVLYEQYF.

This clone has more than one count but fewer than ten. CDR3 sequence (DNA): TGTGCCAGCAGCCAAGAAGGGAGCTTCGGGGCCTACGAGCAGTACTTC. Amino acids: CASSQEGSFGAYEQYF. The chain has TRBV4-2 and TRBJ2-7; TRBD2 is a possible D gene (5 bases). Trimming left V 0 bases short and J 2 bases short, with 14 bases between. Looked up from germline, CDR1 is LGHNA and CDR2 is YNFKEQ. The CDR3 spans 16 residues.

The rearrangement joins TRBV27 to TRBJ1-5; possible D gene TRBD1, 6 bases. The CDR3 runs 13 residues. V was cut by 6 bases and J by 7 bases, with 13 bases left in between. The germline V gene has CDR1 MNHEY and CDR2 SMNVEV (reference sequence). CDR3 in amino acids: CASSHTGIQPQHF. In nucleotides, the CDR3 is TGTGCCAGCAGCCACACAGGGATCCAGCCCCAGCATTTT.

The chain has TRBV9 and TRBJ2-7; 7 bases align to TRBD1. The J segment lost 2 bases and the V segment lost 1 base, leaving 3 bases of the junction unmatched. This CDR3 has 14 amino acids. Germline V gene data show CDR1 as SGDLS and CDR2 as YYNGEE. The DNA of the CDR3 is TGTGCCAGCAGCGTAACGACAGGGCCCTACGAGCAGTACTTC. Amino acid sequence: CASSVTTGPYEQYF.

This chain's CDR3 is CASSFPGQASSGANVLTF. The DNA of the CDR3 is TGTGCCAGCAGCTTCCCTGGACAGGCAAGCTCTGGGGCCAACGTCCTGACTTTC. The chain carries TRBV7-9 and TRBJ2-6; TRBD1 aligns across 7 bases. Germline assignment: CDR1 SEHNR and CDR2 FQNEAQ (reference sequence). The junction had 8 bases not matched to a gene; V was cut back by 3 bases and J by 0 bases. This CDR3 has 18 residues. Based on the CDR3 plus reference TRBV7-9 and TRBJ2-6, the full variable domain is DTGVSQNPRHKITKRGQNVTFRCDPISEHNRLYWYRQTLGQGPEFLTYFQNEAQLEKSRLLSDRFSAERPKGSFSTLEIQRTEQGDSAMYLCASSFPGQASSGANVLTFGAGSRLTVL.

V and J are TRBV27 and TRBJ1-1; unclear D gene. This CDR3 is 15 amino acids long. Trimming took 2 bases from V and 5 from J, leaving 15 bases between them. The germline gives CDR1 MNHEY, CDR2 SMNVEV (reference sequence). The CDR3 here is CASSLRSGAGTEAFF. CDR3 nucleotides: TGTGCCAGCAGTTTACGTTCGGGAGCGGGGACTGAAGCTTTCTTT.

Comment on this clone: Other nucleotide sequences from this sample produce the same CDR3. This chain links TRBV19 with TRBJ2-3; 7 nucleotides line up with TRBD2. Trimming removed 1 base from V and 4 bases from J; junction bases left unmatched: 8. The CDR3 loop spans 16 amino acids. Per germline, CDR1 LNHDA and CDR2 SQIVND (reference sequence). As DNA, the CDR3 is TGTGCCAGTAGTATAGGGGCGGGAGTAGTCTCAGATACGCAGTATTTT. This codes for CASSIGAGVVSDTQYF.

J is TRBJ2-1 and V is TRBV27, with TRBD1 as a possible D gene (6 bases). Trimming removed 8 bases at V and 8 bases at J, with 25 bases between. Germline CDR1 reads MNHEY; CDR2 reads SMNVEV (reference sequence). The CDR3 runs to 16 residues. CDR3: CASGPHLETGWDEQFF. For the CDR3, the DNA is TGTGCCAGCGGCCCACATCTTGAGACAGGCTGGGATGAGCAGTTCTTC.

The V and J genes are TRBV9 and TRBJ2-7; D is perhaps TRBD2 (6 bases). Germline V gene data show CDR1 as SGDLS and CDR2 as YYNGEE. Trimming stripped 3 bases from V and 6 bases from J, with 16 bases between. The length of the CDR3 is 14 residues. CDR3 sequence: CASSAQTSSGEQYF. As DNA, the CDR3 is TGTGCCAGCAGCGCTCAGACTAGTTCTGGCGAGCAGTACTTC.

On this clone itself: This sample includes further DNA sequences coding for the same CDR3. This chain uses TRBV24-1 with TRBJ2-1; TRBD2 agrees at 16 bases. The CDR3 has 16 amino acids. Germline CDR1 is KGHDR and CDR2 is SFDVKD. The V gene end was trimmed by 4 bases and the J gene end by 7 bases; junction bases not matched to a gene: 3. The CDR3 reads CATSDPGLAGGNEQFF. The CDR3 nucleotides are TGTGCCACCAGTGACCCGGGACTAGCGGGAGGGAATGAGCAGTTCTTC.